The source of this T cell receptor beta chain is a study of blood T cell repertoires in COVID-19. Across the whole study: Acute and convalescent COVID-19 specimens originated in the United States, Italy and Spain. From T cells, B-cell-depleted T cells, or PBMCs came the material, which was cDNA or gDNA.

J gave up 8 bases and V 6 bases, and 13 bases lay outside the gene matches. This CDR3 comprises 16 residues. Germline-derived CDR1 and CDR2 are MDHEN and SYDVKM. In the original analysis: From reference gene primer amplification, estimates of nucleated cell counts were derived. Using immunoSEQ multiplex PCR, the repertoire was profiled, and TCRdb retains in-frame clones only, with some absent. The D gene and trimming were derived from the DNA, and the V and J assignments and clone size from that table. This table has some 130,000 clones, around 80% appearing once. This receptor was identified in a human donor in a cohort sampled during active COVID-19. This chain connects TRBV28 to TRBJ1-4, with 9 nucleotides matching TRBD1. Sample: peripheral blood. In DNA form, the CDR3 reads TGTGCCAGCAGCCTGGAGACAGGGGGTCATCGAGAAAAACTGTTTTTT. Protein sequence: CASSLETGGHREKLFF.